This T cell receptor beta chain was retrieved from a study of post-analysis software for immune sequencing data. Across the whole study: Relapsing-remitting, secondary progressive and progressive-relapsing multiple sclerosis courses were included. Study-level results: Controls showed significantly higher normalized Chao1 diversity than did multiple sclerosis patients. The authors found that F measure strongly co-clustered same-batch samples. Included in a set of roughly five TRBV segments more frequent in patients than controls were TRBV5-6, TRBV5-1 and TRBV20-1.

Germline V lookup: CDR1 SGHRS, CDR2 YFSETQ. This CDR3 contains 16 residues. Comment on this clonotype: Its antigen is unknown. A junction end diverges from the germline sequence, so it may reflect a read error.

The TCR beta cDNA libraries carried unique molecular identifiers. Input populations of roughly 0.95 to 10 million T cells gave rise to 500,000 or so cDNA molecules. TCRdb re-analysed the PCR reads in MiXCR, keeping a single row per CDR3 protein. The sample records about 200,000 distinct CDR3 sequences, 29% being singletons. The specimen sequenced was blood. The chain links TRBV5-1 to TRBJ2-2; 9 nucleotides agree with TRBD1. The clonotype was recovered from a girl younger than 18 with multiple sclerosis. The CDR3 DNA reads as TGCGCCAGCAACCTCATTGGACAGGGGAACACCGGGGAGCGGTTTTTT. Translating gives CASNLIGQGNTGERFF.